Sequencing of this T cell receptor beta chain was carried out in a study of blood T cell repertoires in COVID-19 (dated by TCRdb to 2018 to 2020). Background for the entire study: The collaborator samples originated in the United States, Italy and Spain and spanned the acute and convalescent phases of COVID-19. The repertoires were released in a freely available public database intended as a resource for research on the immune response to SARS-CoV-2. Sample metadata almost always included a de-identified subject ID, COVID-19 status, age in years and sex. Samples were obtained from the ongoing ImmuneRACE study (first 160 participants) and from 950 to 1,500 subjects provided by 6 global collaborators. The prospective study material was composed of cDNA or gDNA derived from T cells, B-cell-depleted T cells, or PBMCs. HLA class I and class II types, where available, came from metadata supplied by the sample provider rather than from assay-based typing. Subjects who had been exposed to COVID-19, were actively infected with it, or had recovered from it provided the deeply sampled blood TCRbeta repertoires that made up the dataset.

One collaborating source in Seattle enrolled patients during active infection and followed them longitudinally through the course of disease. Collaborating institutions collected whole blood in K2EDTA tubes following their own protocols. For TCRbeta analysis, collaborators shipped samples as frozen whole blood, isolated PBMCs, or DNA extracted from either of those sample types. TCRbeta CDR3 regions were amplified from genomic DNA using the immunoSEQ Assay, a bias-controlled multiplex PCR. On the authors' methods: Nucleated cell counts per sample were estimated from amplification of reference gene primers within the assay. To quantify the absolute abundance of each unique TCRbeta CDR3 rearrangement, sequence reads were collapsed and filtered. Productive Simpson clonality was computed per sample as the square root of Simpson's diversity index over productive rearrangements. TCRdb carries this immuneACCESS record with in-frame sequences only. Its versions omit some clonotypes, under half of them owing to an unresolved V gene in the studies checked, with the rest unexplained. V, J and clone size derive from that table, while D and trimming were established from the DNA sequence. The sample has approximately 460,000 clones on record, roughly 87% of them singletons. Approximately 0.9% of the sample rests with the top ten.

Results the study describes overall, beyond this receptor: How much clinical and demographic metadata was included differed by source and by participant, and the metadata was provided uncurated.

This clone was recorded a few times. The antigen it recognizes is unknown. Per-nucleotide qualities are absent, and no much larger clonotype sits a single base away. The receptor comes from a man younger than 35 with COVID-19, enrolled during active disease. The specimen was peripheral blood.

The CDR3 protein: CASSESPNTEAFF. The nucleotide sequence reads TGCGCCAGCAGCGAGTCGCCTAACACTGAAGCTTTCTTT. The chain was built from TRBV5-1 and TRBJ1-1; the D segment cannot be called with confidence. V sheds 4 bases and J sheds 2 bases, leaving 9 bases between their ends. From its cysteine to its phenylalanine, the CDR3 spans 13 amino acids. The kept DNA is CDR3 alone, 39 bases in frame from the first base. Reading the germline V gene gives CDR1 SGHRS and CDR2 YFSETQ.